This T cell receptor (beta chain) was recorded in a study of blood T cell repertoires in COVID-19. Across the whole study: Italy, Spain and the United States were the sources of the convalescent and acute COVID-19 samples. From T cells, B-cell-depleted T cells, or PBMCs came the material, which was cDNA or gDNA.

The CDR3 sequence is 13 residues long. The germline V gene has CDR1 SQVTM and CDR2 ANQGSEA. V was clipped by 5 bases and J by 15 bases; unmatched bases: 14. Study processing details: Reference gene primer amplification in the assay estimated nucleated cell counts. Some clones are missing from TCRdb's copy, which holds only in-frame ones; the method was immunoSEQ multiplex PCR. D and trimming come from the DNA, and the V and J calls and clone size come from that table. The sample includes 150,000 or so clones, roughly 80% of them seen just once. Sequencing was done on a sample of peripheral blood. The receptor was isolated from an older woman with acute or convalescent COVID-19. This chain uses TRBV29-1 with TRBJ2-1; 9 bases align to TRBD2. The DNA of the CDR3 is TGCAGCGTTATCCTACTTAGCGGGAGCTTTGGGTTCTTC. Translated, it gives CSVILLSGSFGFF.